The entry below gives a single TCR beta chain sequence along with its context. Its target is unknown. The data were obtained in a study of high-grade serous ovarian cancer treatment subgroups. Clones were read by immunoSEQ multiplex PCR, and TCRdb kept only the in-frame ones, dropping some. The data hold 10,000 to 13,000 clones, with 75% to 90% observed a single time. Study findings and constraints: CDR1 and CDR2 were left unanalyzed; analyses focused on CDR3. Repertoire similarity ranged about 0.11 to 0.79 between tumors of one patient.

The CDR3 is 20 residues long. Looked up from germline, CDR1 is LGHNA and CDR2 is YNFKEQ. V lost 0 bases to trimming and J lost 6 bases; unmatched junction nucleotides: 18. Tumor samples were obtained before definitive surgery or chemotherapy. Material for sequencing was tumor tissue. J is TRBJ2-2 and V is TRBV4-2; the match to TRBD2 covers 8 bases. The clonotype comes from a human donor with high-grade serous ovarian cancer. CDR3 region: CASSQDTGVRTSIQAGELFF. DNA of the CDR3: TGTGCCAGCAGCCAAGATACGGGGGTGCGGACTAGCATCCAGGCCGGGGAGCTGTTTTTT.